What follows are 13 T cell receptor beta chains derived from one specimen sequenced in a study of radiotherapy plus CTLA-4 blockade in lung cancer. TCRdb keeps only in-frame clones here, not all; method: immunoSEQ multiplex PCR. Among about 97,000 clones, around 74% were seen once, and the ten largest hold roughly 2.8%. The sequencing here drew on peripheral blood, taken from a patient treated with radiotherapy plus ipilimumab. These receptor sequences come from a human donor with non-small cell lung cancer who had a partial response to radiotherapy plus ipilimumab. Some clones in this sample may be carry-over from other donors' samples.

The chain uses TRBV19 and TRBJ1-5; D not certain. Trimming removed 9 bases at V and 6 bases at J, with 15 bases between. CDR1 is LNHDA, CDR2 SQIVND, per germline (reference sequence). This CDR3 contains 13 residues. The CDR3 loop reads CASRGLGGQPQHF. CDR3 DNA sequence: TGTGCCAGCCGAGGATTGGGTGGTCAGCCCCAGCATTTT.

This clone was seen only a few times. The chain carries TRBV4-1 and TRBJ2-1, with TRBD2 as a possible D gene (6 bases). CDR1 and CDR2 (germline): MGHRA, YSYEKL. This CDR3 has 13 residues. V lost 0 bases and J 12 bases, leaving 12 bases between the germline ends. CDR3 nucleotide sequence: TGCGCCAGCAGCCAAGAGGAGGGCCGTTCGCAGTTCTTC. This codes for CASSQEEGRSQFF.

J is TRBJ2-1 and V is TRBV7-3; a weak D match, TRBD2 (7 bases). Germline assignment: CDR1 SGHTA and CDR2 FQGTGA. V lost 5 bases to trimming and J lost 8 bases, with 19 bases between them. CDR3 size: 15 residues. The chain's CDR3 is CASSKQGGGAYEQFF. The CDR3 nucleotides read TGTGCCAGCAGCAAGCAGGGAGGGGGGGCTTATGAGCAGTTCTTC.

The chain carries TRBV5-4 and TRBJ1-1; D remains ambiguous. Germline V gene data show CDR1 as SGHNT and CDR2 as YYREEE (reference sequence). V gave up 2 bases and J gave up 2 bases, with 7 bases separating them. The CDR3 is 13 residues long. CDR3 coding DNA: TGTGCCAGCAGCTTCTCGGGAAACACTGAAGCTTTCTTT. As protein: CASSFSGNTEAFF.

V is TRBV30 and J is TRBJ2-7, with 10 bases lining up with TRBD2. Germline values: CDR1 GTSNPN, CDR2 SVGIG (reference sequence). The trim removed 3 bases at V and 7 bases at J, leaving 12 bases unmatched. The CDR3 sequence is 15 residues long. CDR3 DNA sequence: TGTGCCTGGAGCAAAGGACTAGCGGCGGAGCGAGAGCAGTACTTC. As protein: CAWSKGLAAEREQYF. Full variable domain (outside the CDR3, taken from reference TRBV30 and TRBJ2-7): SQTIHQWPATLVQPVGSPLSLECTVEGTSNPNLYWYRQAAGRGLQLLFYSVGIGQISSEVPQNLSASRPQDRQFILSSKKLLLSDSGFYLCAWSKGLAAEREQYFGPGTRLTVT.

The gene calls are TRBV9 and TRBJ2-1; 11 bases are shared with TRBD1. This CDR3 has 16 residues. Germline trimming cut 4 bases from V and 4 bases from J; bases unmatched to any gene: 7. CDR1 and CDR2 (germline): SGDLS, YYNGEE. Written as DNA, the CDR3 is TGTGCCAGCAGCCCAACCGGACAGGGGGCTTACAATGAGCAGTTCTTC. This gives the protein CASSPTGQGAYNEQFF.

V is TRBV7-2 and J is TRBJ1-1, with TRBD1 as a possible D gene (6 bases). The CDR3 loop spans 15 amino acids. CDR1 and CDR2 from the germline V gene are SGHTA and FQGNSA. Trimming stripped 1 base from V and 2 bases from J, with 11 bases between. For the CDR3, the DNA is TGTGCCAGCAGCTTAGGGTCAGGGGTAAACACTGAAGCTTTCTTT. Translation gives CASSLGSGVNTEAFF.

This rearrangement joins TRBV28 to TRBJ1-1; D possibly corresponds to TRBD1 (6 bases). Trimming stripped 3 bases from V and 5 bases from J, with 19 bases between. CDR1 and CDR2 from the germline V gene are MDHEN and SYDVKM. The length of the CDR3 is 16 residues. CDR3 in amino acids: CASSFTAHGRGTEAFF. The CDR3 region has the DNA TGTGCCAGCAGTTTTACGGCTCACGGCAGGGGTACTGAAGCTTTCTTT.

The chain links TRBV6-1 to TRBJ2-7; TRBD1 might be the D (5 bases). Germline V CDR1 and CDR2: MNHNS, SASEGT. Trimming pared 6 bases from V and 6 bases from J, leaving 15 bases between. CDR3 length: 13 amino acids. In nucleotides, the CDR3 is TGTGCCAGCAGGGACATCCCCGGGCTCGAGCAGTACTTC. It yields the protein CASRDIPGLEQYF.

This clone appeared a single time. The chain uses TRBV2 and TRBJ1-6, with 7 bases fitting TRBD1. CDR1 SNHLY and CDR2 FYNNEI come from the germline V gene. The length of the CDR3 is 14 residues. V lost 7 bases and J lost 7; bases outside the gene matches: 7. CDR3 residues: CASTVGGQNSPLHF. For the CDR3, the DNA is TGTGCCAGCACGGTAGGGGGCCAAAATTCACCCCTCCACTTT.

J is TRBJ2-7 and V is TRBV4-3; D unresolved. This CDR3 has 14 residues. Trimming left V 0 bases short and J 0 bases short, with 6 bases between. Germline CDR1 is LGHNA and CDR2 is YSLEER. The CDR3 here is CASSQDIASYEQYF. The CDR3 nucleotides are TGCGCCAGCAGCCAAGATATAGCCTCCTACGAGCAGTACTTC.

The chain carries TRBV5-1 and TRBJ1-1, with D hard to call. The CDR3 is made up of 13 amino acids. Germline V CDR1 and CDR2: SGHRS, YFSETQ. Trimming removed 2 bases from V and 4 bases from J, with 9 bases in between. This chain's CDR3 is CASSFSGPTEAFF. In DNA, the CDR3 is TGCGCCAGCAGCTTTTCCGGTCCCACTGAAGCTTTCTTT. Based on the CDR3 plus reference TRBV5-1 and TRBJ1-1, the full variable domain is KAGVTQTPRYLIKTRGQQVTLSCSPISGHRSVSWYQQTPGQGLQFLFEYFSETQRNKGNFPGRFSGRQFSNSRSEMNVSTLELGDSALYLCASSFSGPTEAFFGQGTRLTVV.

The CDR3: CASSLTGDTSSSTDTQYF. CDR3 bases: TGTGCCAGCAGCCTCACCGGGGACACGTCTTCTAGCACAGATACGCAGTATTTT. The chain has TRBV28 and TRBJ2-3; possible D gene TRBD1, 6 bases. Germline CDR1 MDHEN, CDR2 SYDVKM. V lost 6 bases to trimming and J lost 0 bases, with 22 bases between them. The CDR3 spans 18 residues.